These T cell receptor beta chains were read from a single sample in a study of OX40 agonist ivuxolimab in advanced cancers. Repertoires were generated with immunoSEQ multiplex PCR, while TCRdb's copy carries only in-frame clones and drops some. In the table there are 85,000 to 95,000 clones, over 75% of which are singletons. Specimen: CD4+ or CD8+ T cells sorted from blood, collected in a trial of the OX40 agonist ivuxolimab. Receptors originate from an adult with an advanced solid tumor such as melanoma, head and neck, liver or kidney cancer. CDR3s include the opening cysteine and the closing phenylalanine or tryptophan. The order of the fields is clone size, D gene, V gene, J gene, CDR3 DNA, CDR3 protein. D genes are given only for firm matches. Size tells how often a clone was seen (once, few, many) or the class of an expanded clone, and some rows leave it out.

clone_size: .; d_call: .; v_call: TRBV5-6; j_call: TRBJ1-1; cdr3_nt: TGTGCCAGCAGCTCTTTAGCGACAAAAGCTTTCTTT; cdr3_aa: CASSSLATKAFF
clone_size: .; d_call: TRBD1; v_call: TRBV2; j_call: TRBJ2-2; cdr3_nt: TGTGCCACCACGGACAGGGCGGGGACCGGGGAGCTGCTTTTT; cdr3_aa: CATTDRAGTGELLF
clone_size: .; d_call: .; v_call: TRBV11-2; j_call: TRBJ2-5; cdr3_nt: TGTGCCAGCAGCTTAAACAGGGAGGGGGAGACCCAGTACTTC; cdr3_aa: CASSLNREGETQYF
clone_size: .; d_call: TRBD1; v_call: TRBV18; j_call: TRBJ1-5; cdr3_nt: TGTGCCAGCTCCTCCGGACAGGGGCGACATCAGCCCCAGCATTTT; cdr3_aa: CASSSGQGRHQPQHF
clone_size: .; d_call: TRBD1; v_call: TRBV25-1; j_call: TRBJ2-7; cdr3_nt: TGTGCCAGCAGTGGGGGCGGGACAGGGGCCTACGAGCAGTACTTC; cdr3_aa: CASSGGGTGAYEQYF
clone_size: .; d_call: .; v_call: TRBV7-8; j_call: TRBJ1-4; cdr3_nt: TGTGCCAGCAGCCATAGGGCCGACGGATTTAATGAAAAACTGTTTTTT; cdr3_aa: CASSHRADGFNEKLFF
clone_size: once; d_call: .; v_call: TRBV25-1; j_call: TRBJ2-1; cdr3_nt: TGTGCCAGCAGTGGAACGGGGGACAATGAGCAGTTCTTC; cdr3_aa: CASSGTGDNEQFF
clone_size: .; d_call: .; v_call: TRBV4-1; j_call: TRBJ2-1; cdr3_nt: TGCGCCAGCAGCCAATCGGGACCCCCCAATGAGCAGTTCTTC; cdr3_aa: CASSQSGPPNEQFF
clone_size: .; d_call: .; v_call: TRBV10-3; j_call: TRBJ2-1; cdr3_nt: TGTGCCATCCGAGCGAACAATGAGCAGTTCTTC; cdr3_aa: CAIRANNEQFF
clone_size: .; d_call: .; v_call: TRBV27; j_call: TRBJ1-1; cdr3_nt: TGTGCCAGCAGTTTATACGGGGATCCTGAAGCTTTCTTT; cdr3_aa: CASSLYGDPEAFF
clone_size: .; d_call: .; v_call: TRBV2; j_call: TRBJ2-7; cdr3_nt: TGTGCCAGCAGTGAACGCTCTGCTAGCTACTTGGACGAGCAGTACTTC; cdr3_aa: CASSERSASYLDEQYF
clone_size: .; d_call: .; v_call: TRBV9; j_call: TRBJ2-1; cdr3_nt: TGTGCCAGCAGCCCCCTGAGAACCTCCTACAATGAGCAGTTCTTC; cdr3_aa: CASSPLRTSYNEQFF
clone_size: .; d_call: .; v_call: TRBV28; j_call: TRBJ2-5; cdr3_nt: TGTGCCAGCAGGAAAGGAGAGACAGGACAAGAGACCCAGTACTTC; cdr3_aa: CASRKGETGQETQYF
clone_size: .; d_call: .; v_call: TRBV5-1; j_call: TRBJ2-1; cdr3_nt: TGCGCCAGCAGCGAGTCCATCTCTTACAATGAGCAGTTCTTC; cdr3_aa: CASSESISYNEQFF
clone_size: .; d_call: TRBD2; v_call: TRBV5-8; j_call: TRBJ2-3; cdr3_nt: TGTGCCAGCAGCTCGATCGGGGGGGGAGATACGCAGTATTTT; cdr3_aa: CASSSIGGGDTQYF
clone_size: once; d_call: .; v_call: TRBV11-2; j_call: TRBJ1-2; cdr3_nt: TGTGCCAGCAGCGCCTTAGACGGTACTAACTATGGCTACACCTTC; cdr3_aa: CASSALDGTNYGYTF
clone_size: .; d_call: .; v_call: TRBV6-5; j_call: TRBJ1-3; cdr3_nt: TGTGCCAGCAGGGCGACCTTGCAGGCCGGAAACACCATATATTTT; cdr3_aa: CASRATLQAGNTIYF
clone_size: .; d_call: .; v_call: TRBV6-6; j_call: TRBJ2-4; cdr3_nt: TGTGCCAGCAGTTACCGTGGTAGCCCGGGGGACATTCAGTACTTC; cdr3_aa: CASSYRGSPGDIQYF
clone_size: .; d_call: TRBD2; v_call: TRBV5-1; j_call: TRBJ2-7; cdr3_nt: TGCGCCAGCAGCTTCGAACCGACTAGCATCGCCTACGAGCAGTACTTC; cdr3_aa: CASSFEPTSIAYEQYF